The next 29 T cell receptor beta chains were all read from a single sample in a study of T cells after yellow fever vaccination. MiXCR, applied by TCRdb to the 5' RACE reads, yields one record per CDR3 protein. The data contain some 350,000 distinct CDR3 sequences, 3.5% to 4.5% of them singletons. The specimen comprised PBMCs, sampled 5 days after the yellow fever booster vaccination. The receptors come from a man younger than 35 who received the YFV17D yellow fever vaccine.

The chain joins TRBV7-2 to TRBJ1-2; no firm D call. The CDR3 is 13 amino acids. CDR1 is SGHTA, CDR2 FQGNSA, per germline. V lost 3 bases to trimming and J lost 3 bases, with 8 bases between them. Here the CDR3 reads CASSLGEDYGYTF. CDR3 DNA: TGTGCCAGCAGCTTGGGCGAGGACTATGGCTACACCTTC.

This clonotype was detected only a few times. The CDR3 nucleotides read TGTGCCAGCAGGACAGTGGGTGACTATGGCTACACCTTC. Protein sequence: CASRTVGDYGYTF. This chain uses TRBV6-5 with TRBJ1-2, with D maybe TRBD1 (5 bases). V lost 6 bases to trimming and J lost 3 bases, with 11 bases between them. This CDR3 has 13 residues. Germline V gene lookup returns CDR1 MNHEY and CDR2 SVGAGI.

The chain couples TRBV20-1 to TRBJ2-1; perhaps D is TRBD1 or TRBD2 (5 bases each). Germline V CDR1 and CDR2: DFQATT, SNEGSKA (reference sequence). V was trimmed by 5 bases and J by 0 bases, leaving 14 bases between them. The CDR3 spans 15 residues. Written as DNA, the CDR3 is TGCAGTGCTCTTCTTCCGGGGCTCTCCTACAATGAGCAGTTCTTC. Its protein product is CSALLPGLSYNEQFF.

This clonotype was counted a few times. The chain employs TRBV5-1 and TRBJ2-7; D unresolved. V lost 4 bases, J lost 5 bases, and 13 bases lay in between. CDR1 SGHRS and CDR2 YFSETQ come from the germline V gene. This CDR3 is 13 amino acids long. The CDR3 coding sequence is TGCGCCAGCAGCCAACCCGGAGCCAACGAGCAGTACTTC. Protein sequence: CASSQPGANEQYF.

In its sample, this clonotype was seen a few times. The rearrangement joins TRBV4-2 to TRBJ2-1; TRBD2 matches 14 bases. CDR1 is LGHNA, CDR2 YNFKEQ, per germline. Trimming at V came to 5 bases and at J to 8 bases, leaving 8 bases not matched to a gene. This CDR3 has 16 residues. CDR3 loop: CASSFRTSGGTHEQFF. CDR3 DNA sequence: TGTGCCAGCAGCTTTCGGACTAGCGGGGGGACCCATGAGCAGTTCTTC.

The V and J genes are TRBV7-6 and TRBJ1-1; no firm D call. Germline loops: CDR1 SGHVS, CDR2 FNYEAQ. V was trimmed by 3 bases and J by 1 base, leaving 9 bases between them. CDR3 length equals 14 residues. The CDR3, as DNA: TGTGCCAGCAGCTTGTCTTTCAGGAACACTGAAGCTTTCTTT. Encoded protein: CASSLSFRNTEAFF. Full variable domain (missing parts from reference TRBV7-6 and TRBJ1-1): GAGVSQSPRYKVTKRGQDVALRCDPISGHVSLYWYRQALGQGPEFLTYFNYEAQQDKSGLPNDRFSAERPEGSISTLTIQRTEQRDSAMYRCASSLSFRNTEAFFGQGTRLTVV.

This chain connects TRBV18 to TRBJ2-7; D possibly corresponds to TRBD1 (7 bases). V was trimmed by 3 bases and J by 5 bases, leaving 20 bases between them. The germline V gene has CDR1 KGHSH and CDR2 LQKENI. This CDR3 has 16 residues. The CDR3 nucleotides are TGTGCCAGCTCACCGTTTATGGCAGGGGGGAGCGACGAGCAGTACTTC. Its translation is CASSPFMAGGSDEQYF.

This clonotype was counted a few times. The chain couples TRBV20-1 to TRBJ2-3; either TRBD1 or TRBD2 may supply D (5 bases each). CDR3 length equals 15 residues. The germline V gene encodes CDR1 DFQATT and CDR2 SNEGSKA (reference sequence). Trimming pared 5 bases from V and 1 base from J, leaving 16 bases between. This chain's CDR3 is CSASDSRAGTDTQYF. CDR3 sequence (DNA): TGCAGTGCTTCGGACTCCAGGGCTGGCACAGATACGCAGTATTTT.

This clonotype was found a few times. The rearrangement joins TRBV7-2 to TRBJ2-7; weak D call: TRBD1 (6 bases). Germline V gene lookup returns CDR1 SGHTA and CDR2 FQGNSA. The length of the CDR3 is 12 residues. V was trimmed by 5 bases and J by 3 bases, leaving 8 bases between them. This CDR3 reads CASSMTGYEQYF. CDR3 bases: TGTGCCAGCAGCATGACAGGCTACGAGCAGTACTTC.

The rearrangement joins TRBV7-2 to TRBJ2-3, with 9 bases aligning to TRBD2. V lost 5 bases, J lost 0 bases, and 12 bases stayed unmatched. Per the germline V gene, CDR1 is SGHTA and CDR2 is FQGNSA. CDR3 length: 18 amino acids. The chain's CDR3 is CASSPGTAGGFSTDTQYF. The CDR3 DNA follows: TGTGCCAGCAGCCCCGGGACAGCGGGGGGATTTAGCACAGATACGCAGTATTTT.

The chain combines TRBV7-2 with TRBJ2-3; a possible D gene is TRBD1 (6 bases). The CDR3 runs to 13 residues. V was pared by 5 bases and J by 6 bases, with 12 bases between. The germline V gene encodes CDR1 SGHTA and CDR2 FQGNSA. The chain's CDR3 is CASSQQGMDTQYF. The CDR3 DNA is TGTGCCAGCAGCCAACAGGGTATGGATACGCAGTATTTT. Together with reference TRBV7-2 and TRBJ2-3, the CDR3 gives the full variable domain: GAGVSQSPSNKVTEKGKDVELRCDPISGHTALYWYRQSLGQGLEFLIYFQGNSAPDKSGLPSDRFSAERTGGSVSTLTIQRTQQEDSAVYLCASSQQGMDTQYFGPGTRLTVL.

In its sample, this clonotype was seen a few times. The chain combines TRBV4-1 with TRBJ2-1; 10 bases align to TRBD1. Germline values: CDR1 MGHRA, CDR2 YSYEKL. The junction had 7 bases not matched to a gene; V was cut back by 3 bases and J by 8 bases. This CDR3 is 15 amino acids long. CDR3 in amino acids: CASSQATGGKDEQFF. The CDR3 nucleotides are TGCGCCAGCAGCCAGGCGACAGGGGGCAAGGATGAGCAGTTCTTC.

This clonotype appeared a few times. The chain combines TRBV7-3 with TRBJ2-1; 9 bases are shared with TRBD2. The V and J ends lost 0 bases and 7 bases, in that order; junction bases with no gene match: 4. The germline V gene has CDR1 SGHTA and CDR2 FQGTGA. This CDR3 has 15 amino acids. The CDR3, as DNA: TGTGCCAGCAGCTTAACGGGCGGGGGGGCAAATGAGCAGTTCTTC. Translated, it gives CASSLTGGGANEQFF.

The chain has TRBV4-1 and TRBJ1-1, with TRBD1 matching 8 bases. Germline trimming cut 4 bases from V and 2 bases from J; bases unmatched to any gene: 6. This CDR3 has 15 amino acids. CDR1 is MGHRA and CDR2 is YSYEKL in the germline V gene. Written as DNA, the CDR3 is TGCGCCAGCAGCCTTCGGACAGGGACCAACACTGAAGCTTTCTTT. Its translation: CASSLRTGTNTEAFF.

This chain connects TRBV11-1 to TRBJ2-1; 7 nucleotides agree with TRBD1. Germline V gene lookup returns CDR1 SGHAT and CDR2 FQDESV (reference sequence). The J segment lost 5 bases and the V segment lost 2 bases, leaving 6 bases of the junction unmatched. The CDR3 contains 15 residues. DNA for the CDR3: TGTGCCAGCAGCTTAAACAGGGGAGTTCACAATGAGCAGTTCTTC. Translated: CASSLNRGVHNEQFF. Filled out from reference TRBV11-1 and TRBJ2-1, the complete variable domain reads EAEVAQSPRYKITEKSQAVAFWCDPISGHATLYWYRQILGQGPELLVQFQDESVVDDSQLPKDRFSAERLKGVDSTLKIQPAELGDSAMYLCASSLNRGVHNEQFFGPGTRLTVL.

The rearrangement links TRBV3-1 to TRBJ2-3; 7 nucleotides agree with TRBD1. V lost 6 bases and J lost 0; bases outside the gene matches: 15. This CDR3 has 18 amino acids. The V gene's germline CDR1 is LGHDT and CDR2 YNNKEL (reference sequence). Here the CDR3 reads CASSIRANRGTSTDTQYF. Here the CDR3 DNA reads TGTGCCAGCAGTATCAGGGCAAACAGGGGAACTAGCACAGATACGCAGTATTTT.

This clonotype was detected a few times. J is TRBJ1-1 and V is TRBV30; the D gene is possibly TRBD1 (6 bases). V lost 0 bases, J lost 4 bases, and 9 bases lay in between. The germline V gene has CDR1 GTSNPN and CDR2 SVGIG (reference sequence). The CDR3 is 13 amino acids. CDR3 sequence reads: CAWSVYRATEAFF. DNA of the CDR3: TGTGCCTGGAGTGTTTACAGGGCCACTGAAGCTTTCTTT. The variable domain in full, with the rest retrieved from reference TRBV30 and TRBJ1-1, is SQTIHQWPATLVQPVGSPLSLECTVEGTSNPNLYWYRQAAGRGLQLLFYSVGIGQISSEVPQNLSASRPQDRQFILSSKKLLLSDSGFYLCAWSVYRATEAFFGQGTRLTVV.

CDR3: CATSSQGGSGANVLTF. In DNA, the CDR3 is TGTGCCACCAGCAGCCAAGGGGGATCTGGGGCCAACGTCCTGACTTTC. The V gene is TRBV15, the J gene TRBJ2-6, with D perhaps matching TRBD1 (6 bases). V lost 3 bases, J lost 1 base, and 10 bases lay in between. The CDR3 consists of 16 residues. Germline CDR1 and CDR2: LNHNV and YYDKDF (reference sequence).

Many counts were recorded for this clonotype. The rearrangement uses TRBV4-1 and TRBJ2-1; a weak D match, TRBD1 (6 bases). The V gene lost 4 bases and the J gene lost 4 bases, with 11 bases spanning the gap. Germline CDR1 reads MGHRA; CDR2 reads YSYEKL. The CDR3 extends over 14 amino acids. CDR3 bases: TGCGCCAGCAGCCTTACAGGGAGATACAATGAGCAGTTCTTC. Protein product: CASSLTGRYNEQFF.

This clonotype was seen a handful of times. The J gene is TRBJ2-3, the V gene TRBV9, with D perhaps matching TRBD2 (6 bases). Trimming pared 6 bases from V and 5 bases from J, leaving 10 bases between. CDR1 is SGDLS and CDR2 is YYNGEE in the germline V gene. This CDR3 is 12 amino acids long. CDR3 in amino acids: CASTRDRDTQYF. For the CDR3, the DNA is TGTGCCAGCACGCGGGATCGAGATACGCAGTATTTT.

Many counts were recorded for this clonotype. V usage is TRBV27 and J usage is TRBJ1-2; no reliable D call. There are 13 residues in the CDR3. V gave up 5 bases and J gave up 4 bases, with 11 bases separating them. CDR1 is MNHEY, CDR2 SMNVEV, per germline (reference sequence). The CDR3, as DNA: TGTGCCAGCAGTCTTGACGGGTCCTATGGCTACACCTTC. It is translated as CASSLDGSYGYTF.

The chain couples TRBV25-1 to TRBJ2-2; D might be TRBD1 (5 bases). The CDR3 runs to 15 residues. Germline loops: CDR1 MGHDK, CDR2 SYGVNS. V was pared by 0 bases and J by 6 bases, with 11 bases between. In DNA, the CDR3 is TGTGCCAGCAGTGAATATCAGGGTAGGGCCGGGGAGCTGTTTTTT. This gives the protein CASSEYQGRAGELFF.

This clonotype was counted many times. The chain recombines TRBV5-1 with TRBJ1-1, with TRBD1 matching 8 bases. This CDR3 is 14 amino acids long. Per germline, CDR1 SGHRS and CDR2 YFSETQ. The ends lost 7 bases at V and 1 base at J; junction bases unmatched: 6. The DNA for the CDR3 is TGCGCCAGCGGCTGGACAGGGCGGAACACTGAAGCTTTCTTT. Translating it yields CASGWTGRNTEAFF.

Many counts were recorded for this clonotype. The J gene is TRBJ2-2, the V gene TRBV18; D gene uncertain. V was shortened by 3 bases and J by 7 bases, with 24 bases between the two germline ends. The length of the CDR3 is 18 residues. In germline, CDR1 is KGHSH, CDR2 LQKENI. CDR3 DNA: TGTGCCAGCTCACCGGTAAACTCGCACAGAACCTTCGACGGGGAGCTGTTTTTT. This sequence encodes CASSPVNSHRTFDGELFF.

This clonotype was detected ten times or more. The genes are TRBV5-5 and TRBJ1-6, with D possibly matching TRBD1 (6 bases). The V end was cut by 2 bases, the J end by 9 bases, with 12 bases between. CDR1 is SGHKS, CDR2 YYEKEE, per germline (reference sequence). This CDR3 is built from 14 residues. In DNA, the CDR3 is TGTGCCAGCAGCTTTACGGACAGAATTTCACCCCTCCACTTT. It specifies CASSFTDRISPLHF.

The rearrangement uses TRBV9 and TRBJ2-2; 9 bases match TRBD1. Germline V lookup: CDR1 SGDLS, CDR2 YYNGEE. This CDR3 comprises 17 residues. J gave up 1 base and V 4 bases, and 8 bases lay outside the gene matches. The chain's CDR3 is CASSIPTGQGNTGELFF. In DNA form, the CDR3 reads TGTGCCAGCAGCATACCGACGGGACAGGGGAACACCGGGGAGCTGTTTTTT.

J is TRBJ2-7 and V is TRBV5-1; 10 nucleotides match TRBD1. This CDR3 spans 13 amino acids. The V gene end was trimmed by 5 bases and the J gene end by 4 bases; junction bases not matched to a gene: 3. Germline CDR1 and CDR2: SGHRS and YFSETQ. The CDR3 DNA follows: TGCGCCAGCAGGACAGGGGGCGGATACGAGCAGTACTTC. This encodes CASRTGGGYEQYF.

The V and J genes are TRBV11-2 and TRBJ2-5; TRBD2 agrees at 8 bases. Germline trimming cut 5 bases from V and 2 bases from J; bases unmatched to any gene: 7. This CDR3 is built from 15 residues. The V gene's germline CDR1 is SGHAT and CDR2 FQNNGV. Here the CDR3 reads CASSIPGGIQETQYF. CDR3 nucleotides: TGTGCCAGCAGCATCCCGGGGGGGATACAAGAGACCCAGTACTTC. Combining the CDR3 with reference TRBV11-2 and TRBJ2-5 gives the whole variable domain EAGVAQSPRYKIIEKRQSVAFWCNPISGHATLYWYQQILGQGPKLLIQFQNNGVVDDSQLPKDRFSAERLKGVDSTLKIQPAKLEDSAVYLCASSIPGGIQETQYFGPGTRLLVL.

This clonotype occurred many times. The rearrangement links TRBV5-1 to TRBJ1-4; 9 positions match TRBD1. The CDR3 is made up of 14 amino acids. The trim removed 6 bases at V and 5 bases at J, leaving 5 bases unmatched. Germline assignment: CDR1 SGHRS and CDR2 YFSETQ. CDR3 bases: TGCGCCAGCACCGCCGGGACAGGGAATGAAAAACTGTTTTTT. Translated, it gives CASTAGTGNEKLFF.